This T cell receptor beta chain appears in the sequencing data of a study of tumor and adjacent non-tumor tissue in lung cancer listed by TCRdb under 2018. About the full investigation: Of the cohort, some 12 patients had adenocarcinoma, 2 had squamous cell carcinoma and 1 had small cell lung cancer. Ages among the 15 or so patients ranged from roughly 30 to 85 years, there were approximately 10 men and 5 women, and disease was at TNM stage I to III. Sequencing generated a total of around 120 million productive TCRbeta reads, averaging roughly 4.3 million reads per sample. Bulk TCRbeta repertoires were compared between lung tumor tissue and matched distant non-tumor lung tissue obtained from fewer than 18 lung cancer patients. A few dozen paired specimens, one tumor and one normal lung sample per patient, were profiled by TCRbeta CDR3 sequencing. Overall results and qualifications from the work: The methods do not name the sequencing platform or mention unique molecular identifiers. With only approximately 16 patients in the cohort, the authors noted that larger samples and more detailed clinical data are needed. Significantly higher TCR diversity (inverse Simpson) was observed in tumor tissue than in normal lung tissue (approximately 440 vs 150, P = 0.0075, Mann-Whitney U test). Because peripheral blood was not sequenced, the blood TCRbeta repertoires of the lung cancer patients in the study went unexamined. The top 100 clones made up a significantly larger cumulative share of the repertoire in normal lung than in tumor tissue. TCR diversity was significantly higher in younger patients, and greater tumor TCR diversity was associated with shorter overall survival and shorter disease-free survival.

From its cysteine to its phenylalanine, the CDR3 spans 14 amino acids. Solely the CDR3 DNA is kept, with 42 bases framed from the first base. CDR1 and CDR2, looked up from the germline V gene, are SGHTA and FQGNSA. RNA was isolated from bulk, unsorted tissue, and RNA quality was assessed with a NanoDrop ND-1000 and an Agilent 2100. Newly diagnosed lung cancer patients without prior chemotherapy who had been admitted for thoracic surgery in China between August and November 2014 were enrolled as donors. Patients who had received previous radiotherapy or chemotherapy, or who had another concurrent cancer, were excluded from the study. Surgical tissue pieces of roughly 1-2 cm3 were preserved in RNAlater solution and were kept at -80 degrees C until use. Library preparation was by multiplex PCR. The instrument given in TCRdb is Illumina HiSeq 2500. Following protocols modified from ARM-PCR, the researchers constructed TCRbeta libraries through three rounds of nested PCR with primers (Table S4). Before sequencing, PCR products in the 200-500 bp range were cut out of the gel and cleaned up using the QIAquick gel extraction kit. The authors' analysis ran thus. Reads were cleaned with Trimmomatic, merged with FLASH into complete CDR3 sequences, and assigned to V(D)J germline segments with MiTCR. Clonal diversity was computed as the inverse Simpson's index with VDJtools. Productive reads were defined as in-frame sequences without a premature stop codon. TCRdb cleaned the public reads at Q25 with fastp, built clones with MiXCR and kept in-frame beta chains. Identical CDR3 protein sequences are pooled into one entry, listed with their most common genes and DNA. TCRdb, not the original authors, processed these V and J calls. This sample has approximately 110,000 distinct CDR3 sequences in its table, and around 75% of those were observed once. About 40% of the sample is in the top ten clones.

This clonotype was observed a single time. The clone's antigen remains unknown. Its ends do not fully match the called genes, so a read error is possible. The TCR sequence derives from a woman aged 55-69 years with non-small cell lung cancer. Sequenced material: lung tumor tissue. The chain is assembled from TRBV7-2 and TRBJ1-2; TRBD1 is possibly the D segment (5 matching bases). The DNA sequence is as follows: TGTGCCAGTAGCTTCGGACAAAAGTACTATGGCTACACCTTC. The resulting protein is CASSFGQKYYGYTF.